The 4 T cell receptor beta chains given below trace back to one sample, sequenced in a study of T cell changes during pregnancy in multiple sclerosis. This table comes from immunoSEQ multiplex PCR, and its TCRdb copy is limited to in-frame clones, with some not included. The data show about 77,000 clones, 70% to 90% seen once. The input for sequencing was peripheral blood, taken before pregnancy. The source of these receptors is a female donor with multiple sclerosis, enrolled in a pregnancy study.

This chain uses TRBV4-1 with TRBJ2-2, with TRBD2 matching over 10 bases. The V and J ends lost 4 bases and 7 bases, in that order; junction bases with no gene match: 9. The CDR3 has 16 amino acids. Germline V gene data show CDR1 as MGHRA and CDR2 as YSYEKL. This CDR3 reads CASSLRAGGPYGELFF. The DNA for the CDR3 is TGCGCCAGCAGCCTCAGAGCGGGGGGGCCTTACGGGGAGCTGTTTTTT.

The chain links TRBV13 to TRBJ2-7; 7 bases agree with TRBD1. CDR1 and CDR2 (germline): PRHDT, FYEKMQ (reference sequence). There are 17 residues in the CDR3. V was clipped by 3 bases and J by 0 bases; unmatched bases: 11. The CDR3 region has the DNA TGTGCCAGCAGCTTCAATACAGGGGAAGGCTCCTCCTACGAGCAGTACTTC. Its protein product is CASSFNTGEGSSYEQYF.

The chain links TRBV27 to TRBJ1-1; 9 positions match TRBD1. The germline CDR1 and CDR2 sequences are MNHEY and SMNVEV (reference sequence). The J segment lost 6 bases and the V segment lost 1 base, leaving 6 bases of the junction unmatched. The CDR3 contains 15 residues. This CDR3 is CASSLLGTGYSEAFF. The CDR3 nucleotides read TGTGCCAGCAGTTTATTGGGGACAGGGTACTCTGAAGCTTTCTTT.

This rearrangement joins TRBV2 to TRBJ2-7, with 8 bases fitting TRBD1. The trim removed 10 bases at V and 0 bases at J, leaving 8 bases unmatched. The CDR3 is 14 amino acids. Looked up from germline, CDR1 is SNHLY and CDR2 is FYNNEI. The DNA for the CDR3 is TGTGCCAACAAACAAGGACAGGGCTCCTACGAGCAGTACTTC. As protein: CANKQGQGSYEQYF.